The rows below give T cell receptor beta chains drawn from one sample of a study of response to subunit inactivated influenza vaccine. Using its own MiXCR run on the RT-PCR reads, TCRdb lists one record per CDR3 protein. The sample shows roughly 670,000 distinct CDR3 sequences, 14% of them seen only once. Sequenced material: PBMCs from blood, taken about 14 days before vaccination. The receptor set was obtained from a man in his forties or fifties who received an inactivated influenza vaccine. The CDR3 runs from the conserved cysteine through the conserved F or W. Clone size appears in some rows only: once, few, many, or a class for an expanded clone.

J gene | V gene | clone size | CDR3 protein
TRBJ1-1 | TRBV6-1 | many | CASSEALQGRGDTEAFF
TRBJ1-1 | TRBV4-1 | many | CASSQNRVNTEAFF
TRBJ2-6 | TRBV20-1 | few | CSASRSGTSGANVLTF
TRBJ1-4 | TRBV18 | once | CASSQRGVREKLFF
TRBJ2-1 | TRBV6-2/TRBV6-3 | few | CASSYSLTAYNEQFF
TRBJ1-1 | TRBV11-2 | few | CASSTGTGSTEAFF
TRBJ2-7 | TRBV18 | few | CASSPVSEGEQYF
TRBJ2-4 | TRBV5-5 | few | CASSSVIAGTIAKNIQYF
TRBJ1-3 | TRBV3-1 | few | CASSQIYTHSGNTIYF
TRBJ2-1 | TRBV4-3 | once | CASSQELPDYQTYNEQFF
TRBJ1-6 | TRBV12-3/TRBV12-4 | . | CASSLPGPYNSPLHF
TRBJ2-1 | TRBV12-5 | few | CASGLVLGGLEGTEQFF
TRBJ2-6 | TRBV15 | . | CATSPTKEQAGANVLTF
TRBJ2-3 | TRBV4-1 | . | CASSLAYSTDTQYF
TRBJ2-1 | TRBV7-7 | . | CASSPRPGWGEQFF
TRBJ1-2 | TRBV7-2 | few | CASSLQGSDNYGYTF
TRBJ2-3 | TRBV27 | many | CASSPGLAGYSSTDTQYF
TRBJ2-7 | TRBV7-2 | . | CGSSLVAGGPSYEQYF
TRBJ2-5 | TRBV10-3 | many | CAISDPAGPKETQYF
TRBJ2-2 | TRBV6-5 | few | CASSYWVTGELFF
TRBJ2-7 | TRBV7-9 | few | CASSFHGSAPLEQYF
TRBJ2-1 | TRBV4-1 | . | CASSQRLEQFF
TRBJ2-3 | TRBV5-1 | few | CASSSILAGGPIHTQYF